This T cell receptor beta chain was captured by sequencing in a study of radiotherapy plus CTLA-4 blockade in lung cancer. CDR1 and CDR2 from the germline V gene are SEHNR and FQNEAQ (reference sequence). The CDR3 sequence is 11 residues long. V was clipped by 1 base and J by 16 bases, with 8 bases between them. Sequencing used immunoSEQ multiplex PCR; TCRdb keeps in-frame clones, though not all of them. The repertoire has about 80,000 clones, around 87% of them found once; the top ten carry approximately 0.9%. In its sample, this clone was seen a few times. Sequenced here: peripheral blood, sampled from a patient treated with radiotherapy plus ipilimumab. The TCR was taken from a human donor with non-small cell lung cancer who had stable disease on radiotherapy plus ipilimumab. The rearrangement links TRBV7-9 to TRBJ1-6; TRBD1 might be the D (5 bases). The CDR3 sequence: CASSLVGVLHF. DNA for the CDR3: TGTGCCAGCAGCTTAGTAGGGGTACTCCACTTT. Full variable domain (missing parts from reference TRBV7-9 and TRBJ1-6): DTGVSQNPRHKITKRGQNVTFRCDPISEHNRLYWYRQTLGQGPEFLTYFQNEAQLEKSRLLSDRFSAERPKGSFSTLEIQRTEQGDSAMYLCASSLVGVLHFGNGTRLTVT.